Sequencing of this T cell receptor (beta chain) was carried out in a study of T-cell memory formation after mild COVID-19. Study outcomes and limitations: Whether second-wave clones peaking at day 37 were SARS-CoV-2 specific went unconfirmed. Contracting CD4+ clones lay largely in CM and EM, with CD8+ ones residing in EMRA.

This clonotype showed up just a few times. Antigen: not known. A 5'RACE reaction primed in the constant segment made cDNA libraries of TCR alpha and TCR beta, and these carried sample barcodes and UMIs. TCRdb redid the calling of the 5' RACE reads with MiXCR, one entry per CDR3 protein. The repertoire includes about 620,000 distinct CDR3 sequences, under 20% of them detected once, and 12% sits in the top ten. The CDR3 runs 13 residues. V lost 2 bases to trimming and J lost 0 bases, with 5 bases between them. The V gene's germline CDR1 is SQVTM and CDR2 ANQGSEA. The J gene is TRBJ1-5, the V gene TRBV29-1; D unclear. The receptor was derived from an adult woman who had mild COVID-19 (a few samples of this study predate the infection). Cell type and time point are not known. Material: PBMCs or a T cell subset sorted from them (not recorded which). CDR3 nucleotides: TGCAGCGTTGAATCTGGTAGCAATCAGCCCCAGCATTTT. This translates into CSVESGSNQPQHF. Full variable domain (outside the CDR3, taken from reference TRBV29-1 and TRBJ1-5): SAVISQKPSRDICQRGTSLTIQCQVDSQVTMMFWYRQQPGQSLTLIATANQGSEATYESGFVIDKFPISRPNLTFSTLTVSNMSPEDSSIYLCSVESGSNQPQHFGDGTRLSIL.